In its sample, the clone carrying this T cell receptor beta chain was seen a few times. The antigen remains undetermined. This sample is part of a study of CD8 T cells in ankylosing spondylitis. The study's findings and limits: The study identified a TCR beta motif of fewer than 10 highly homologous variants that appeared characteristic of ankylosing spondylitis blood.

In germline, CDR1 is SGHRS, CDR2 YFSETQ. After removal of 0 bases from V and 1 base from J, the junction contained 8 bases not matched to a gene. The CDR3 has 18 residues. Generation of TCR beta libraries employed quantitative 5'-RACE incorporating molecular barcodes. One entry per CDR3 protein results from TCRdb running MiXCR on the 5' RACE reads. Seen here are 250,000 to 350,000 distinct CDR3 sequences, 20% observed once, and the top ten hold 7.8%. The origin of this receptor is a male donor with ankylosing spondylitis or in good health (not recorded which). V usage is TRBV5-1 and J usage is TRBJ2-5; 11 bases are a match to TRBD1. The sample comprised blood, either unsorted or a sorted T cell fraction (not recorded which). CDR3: CASSLGTGGGSIQETQYF. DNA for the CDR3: TGCGCCAGCAGCTTGGGGACAGGGGGCGGCAGTATCCAAGAGACCCAGTACTTC.